This T cell receptor (beta chain) was sequenced during a study of CD8 T cells in Susac syndrome. Trimming pared 5 bases from V and 8 bases from J, leaving 9 bases between. The germline V gene has CDR1 SEHNR and CDR2 FQNEAQ (reference sequence). The CDR3 is made up of 12 amino acids. With random hexamers, about 0.5 to 1 ug RNA was reverse transcribed. TCRdb re-called the immunoSEQ multiplex PCR reads with MiXCR, one entry per CDR3 protein. The table has 50,000 or so distinct CDR3 sequences, just over 90% seen once. This sequence was found in a human donor with multiple sclerosis. Sequencing input: CD8+ T cells from PBMCs. The genes are TRBV7-9 and TRBJ1-4; D not certain. This chain's CDR3 is CASSPSGEKLFF. In nucleotides, the CDR3 is TGTGCCAGCAGCCCGTCTGGGGAAAAACTGTTTTTT.